Listed below are T cell receptor beta chains from one sample, sequenced in a study of blood T cell repertoires in COVID-19. This table comes from immunoSEQ multiplex PCR, and its TCRdb copy is limited to in-frame clones, with some not included. The data contain 390,000 or so clones, 89% of them singletons. Specimen: peripheral blood. These receptors came from a woman in her thirties with COVID-19, enrolled during active disease. Each CDR3 is given with its conserved first and last residue. D genes are given only for firm matches. Only part of the rows carry a size: once, few, many, or a class if the clone is expanded.

CDR3 DNA,CDR3 protein,V gene,clone size,J gene,D gene
TGTGCCGGGGGACAGGAAAGAGGTGGCTACACCTTC,CAGGQERGGYTF,TRBV28,-,TRBJ1-2,TRBD1
TGTGCCAGCAGCCTCCGACAGGGGAGACAAACTAATGAAAAACTGTTTTTT,CASSLRQGRQTNEKLFF,TRBV9,-,TRBJ1-4,TRBD1
TGCGCCAGCAGCCTGACAGGGAAAAAGACTGAAGCTTTCTTT,CASSLTGKKTEAFF,TRBV5-1,few,TRBJ1-1,TRBD1
TGTGCCAGCAGCTTTAGGATACTAGCGGGACCAGATACGCAGTATTTT,CASSFRILAGPDTQYF,TRBV11-3,-,TRBJ2-3,TRBD2
TGTGCCAGCAGGCCCCCGGGGGTCAGCAATCAGCCCCAGCATTTT,CASRPPGVSNQPQHF,TRBV28,-,TRBJ1-5,-
TGTGCCAGCAGCTTAACGCAGGGCATATCCCCGGGGGGACCCCTCCACTTT,CASSLTQGISPGGPLHF,TRBV7-9,-,TRBJ1-6,-
TGTGCCAGTAGTATCCTCGGGGGCTACACCTTC,CASSILGGYTF,TRBV19,-,TRBJ1-2,-
TGCAGTGCTAGTTATGACCGGGTCCCCACAGATACGCAGTATTTT,CSASYDRVPTDTQYF,TRBV20-1,once,TRBJ2-3,-
TGTGCCAGCAGCCCCCTAGGAGGGGTCACAGAGACCCAGTACTTC,CASSPLGGVTETQYF,TRBV11-3,-,TRBJ2-5,-
TGTGCCAGCGGATTACAGGAAAATCAGCCCCAGCATTTT,CASGLQENQPQHF,TRBV27,-,TRBJ1-5,-
TGTGCCAGCTCACCGGGACTAGGGGGGATTGGTGAGCAGTTCTTC,CASSPGLGGIGEQFF,TRBV18,-,TRBJ2-1,TRBD2
TGTGCCAGCAGTCCATCGGGGGGCTATGGCTACACCTTC,CASSPSGGYGYTF,TRBV6-6,-,TRBJ1-2,-
TGTGCCAGCAGCTTGCAGTGGTTTATCTGGGGACAGGGTATGTATGGCTACACCTTC,CASSLQWFIWGQGMYGYTF,TRBV5-4,once,TRBJ1-2,TRBD1
TGTGCCAGCAGCCCGCTGGGAGGGGCGAACACTGAAGCTTTCTTT,CASSPLGGANTEAFF,TRBV7-9,-,TRBJ1-1,-
TGTGCCAGCAGCCCCCCGGGACAGCTCTACAATGAGCAGTTCTTC,CASSPPGQLYNEQFF,TRBV7-2,-,TRBJ2-1,TRBD1
TGTGCCAGCAGCTCCAACTCACAGAATCAGCCCCAGCATTTT,CASSSNSQNQPQHF,TRBV9,-,TRBJ1-5,-
TGCGCCAGCAGCCAACCCCCCCGGGAAGCCAAAAACATTCAGTACTTC,CASSQPPREAKNIQYF,TRBV4-1,-,TRBJ2-4,-
TGTGCCAGCAGTCCCGACACTTTCCCGGGGAAGTCCCTCCACTTT,CASSPDTFPGKSLHF,TRBV28,-,TRBJ1-6,-
TGTGCCAGCAGGCGAGGAGTCGAGCAGTTCTTC,CASRRGVEQFF,TRBV28,few,TRBJ2-1,-
TGTGCCAGTAGTCAAATCCAGGGGGCTGAGAATGAAAAACTGTTTTTT,CASSQIQGAENEKLFF,TRBV19,-,TRBJ1-4,TRBD1
TGTGCCAGCAGCTTAGGTGGACCGGGACAGGGGGCCTACAATGAGCAGTTCTTC,CASSLGGPGQGAYNEQFF,TRBV7-8,once,TRBJ2-1,TRBD1
TGTGCCAGCAGCTTAGATCGTTATGGCTACACCTTC,CASSLDRYGYTF,TRBV7-9,-,TRBJ1-2,-
TGTGCCACCAGCAGAATTGCGCGCGGGAGGAGAAATGAGCAGTTCTTC,CATSRIARGRRNEQFF,TRBV15,-,TRBJ2-1,TRBD2
TGTGCCAGTAGTATGCGGGGAGTTGTTGATGAGCAGTTCTTC,CASSMRGVVDEQFF,TRBV19,-,TRBJ2-1,-
TGTGCCAGCAGCTTATGGGAGGGGAACACTGAAGCTTTCTTT,CASSLWEGNTEAFF,TRBV11-2,-,TRBJ1-1,-
TGTGCCAGCAGCTTTGCCGACAGGGGACCCTCTGGGGCCAACGTCCTGACTTTC,CASSFADRGPSGANVLTF,TRBV5-4,few,TRBJ2-6,TRBD1
TGTGCCAGTAGTACCACGGGACAGCCGAATTCACCCCTCCACTTT,CASSTTGQPNSPLHF,TRBV19,-,TRBJ1-6,TRBD1
TGTGCCAGCAGATACAGGGGGAGTCAGCCCCAGCATTTT,CASRYRGSQPQHF,TRBV5-7,few,TRBJ1-5,TRBD1
TGTGCCAGCAGTTTGCGAAGTGGGGCCAACGTCCTGACTTTC,CASSLRSGANVLTF,TRBV27,-,TRBJ2-6,-
TGTGCCACCGCCGGCCCCGGGGAGACCCAGTACTTC,CATAGPGETQYF,TRBV24-1,-,TRBJ2-5,-
TGTGCCATCACCCCTGACAGGAACTCTGGGGCCAACGTCCTGACTTTC,CAITPDRNSGANVLTF,TRBV10-3,-,TRBJ2-6,-
TGTGCCAGCAGTTACTCCGGCGGGGTCTCGGGAAACACCATATATTTT,CASSYSGGVSGNTIYF,TRBV6-5,-,TRBJ1-3,-
TGTGCCAGCAGCTCCCACACAGCGGCGAACACCGGGGAGCTGTTTTTT,CASSSHTAANTGELFF,TRBV13,-,TRBJ2-2,-
TGTGCCAGCAGCTGGGACCGGGACAGGGGCAACACCATATATTTT,CASSWDRDRGNTIYF,TRBV5-4,-,TRBJ1-3,TRBD1
TGTGCCAGCAGCCGCTCTTTGAACACTGAAGCTTTCTTT,CASSRSLNTEAFF,TRBV7-8,-,TRBJ1-1,-
TGTGCCAGCAGTGGGGGACAGGGAGCCTATGGCTACACCTTC,CASSGGQGAYGYTF,TRBV27,-,TRBJ1-2,TRBD1
TGTGCCAGTAGTGGTCGGGAGACCCAGTACTTC,CASSGRETQYF,TRBV19,-,TRBJ2-5,-
TGCGCCAGCAGTGTTGACAGGGTCGGTGGCTACACCTTC,CASSVDRVGGYTF,TRBV10-1,-,TRBJ1-2,TRBD1
TGTGCCAGTAGTCTCGGACAGGGGATCGGTGAAAAACTGTTTTTT,CASSLGQGIGEKLFF,TRBV19,-,TRBJ1-4,TRBD1
TGTGCCAGCAGCCACCTCACGGGCACTGAAGCTTTCTTT,CASSHLTGTEAFF,TRBV3-1/TRBV3-2,-,TRBJ1-1,-
TGTGCCAGCAGTGAGCCGGGACTAGCGGGGGGAGGTACGCAGTATTTT,CASSEPGLAGGGTQYF,TRBV2,-,TRBJ2-3,TRBD2
TGCGCCAGCAGCCTAGGACAGGGCTCCTACGAGCAGTACTTC,CASSLGQGSYEQYF,TRBV5-1,-,TRBJ2-7,TRBD1
TGTGCCAGTCAGCCGACGCCGGGACAGGGGACTGGGGAGACCCAGTACTTC,CASQPTPGQGTGETQYF,TRBV19,-,TRBJ2-5,TRBD1
TGTGCCAGCAGCGGGGACAGGGTCCTCTACAATGAGCAGTTCTTC,CASSGDRVLYNEQFF,TRBV9,-,TRBJ2-1,TRBD1
TGTGCCAGCAGAACAACTAACTATGGCTACACCTTC,CASRTTNYGYTF,TRBV28,-,TRBJ1-2,-
TGTGCCAGCAGGGGGACAGGGGGAATTTATGGCTACACCTTC,CASRGTGGIYGYTF,TRBV27,-,TRBJ1-2,TRBD1
TGTGCCAGTAGCCGATTTGGGACTGCCCCAGGAGGCTACACCTTC,CASSRFGTAPGGYTF,TRBV19,-,TRBJ1-2,-
TGTGCCAGCAGCCAAGAGGCGGCGGGGGAGACCCAGTACTTC,CASSQEAAGETQYF,TRBV3-1/TRBV3-2,once,TRBJ2-5,-
TGTGCCAGCTCACCTTCAGGGAACACTGAAGCTTTCTTT,CASSPSGNTEAFF,TRBV18,-,TRBJ1-1,-
TGTGCCACCAGTGCGGGACTACCCACAGATACGCAGTATTTT,CATSAGLPTDTQYF,TRBV24-1,-,TRBJ2-3,TRBD2
TGTGCCAGCAGCCCAGGAACAGGTCGCGGGGCCAACGTCCTGACTTTC,CASSPGTGRGANVLTF,TRBV7-2,-,TRBJ2-6,-
TGTGCCACCAGCCCCGGTGGGGAGATTGCTAATGAAAAACTGTTTTTT,CATSPGGEIANEKLFF,TRBV15,-,TRBJ1-4,-
TGTGCCAGCAGCCGCAATGAGCAGTTCTTC,CASSRNEQFF,TRBV11-2,-,TRBJ2-1,-